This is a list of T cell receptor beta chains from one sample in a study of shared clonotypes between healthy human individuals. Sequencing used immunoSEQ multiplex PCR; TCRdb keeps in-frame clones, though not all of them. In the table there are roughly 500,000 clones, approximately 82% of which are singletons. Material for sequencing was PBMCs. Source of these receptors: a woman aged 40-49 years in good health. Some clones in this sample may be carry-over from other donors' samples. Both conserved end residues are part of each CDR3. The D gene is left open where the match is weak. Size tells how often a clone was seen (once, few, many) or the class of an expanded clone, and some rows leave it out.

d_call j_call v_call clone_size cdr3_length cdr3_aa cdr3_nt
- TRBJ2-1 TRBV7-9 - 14 CASSPPDRHNEQFF TGTGCCAGCAGCCCTCCGGACAGACACAATGAGCAGTTCTTC
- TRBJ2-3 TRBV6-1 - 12 CASRRATDTQYF TGTGCCAGCAGGAGGGCCACAGATACGCAGTATTTT
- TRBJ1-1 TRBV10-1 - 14 CASSITKRNTEAFF TGCGCCAGCAGCATAACAAAAAGGAACACTGAAGCTTTCTTT
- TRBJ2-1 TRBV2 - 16 CASSEAQGGGFNEQFF TGTGCCAGCAGTGAAGCGCAAGGGGGTGGGTTCAATGAGCAGTTCTTC
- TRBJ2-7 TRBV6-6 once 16 CASSLLRTVPGDEQYF TGTGCCAGCAGCCTCCTGAGGACTGTTCCGGGGGACGAGCAGTACTTC
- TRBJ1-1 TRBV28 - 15 CASSSRGEGDTEAFF TGTGCCAGCAGTTCTAGGGGTGAAGGGGACACTGAAGCTTTCTTT
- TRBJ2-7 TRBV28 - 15 CASSLRQGGGYEQYF TGTGCCAGCAGTTTGCGGCAGGGAGGGGGTTACGAGCAGTACTTC
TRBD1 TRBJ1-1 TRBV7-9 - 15 CASSLAQGARTEAFF TGTGCCAGCAGCTTAGCGCAGGGGGCGCGCACTGAAGCTTTCTTT
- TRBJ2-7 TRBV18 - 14 CASSPRSFGLEQYF TGTGCCAGCTCACCACGCTCATTTGGCCTCGAGCAGTACTTC
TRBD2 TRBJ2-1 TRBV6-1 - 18 CASSGTSGRPSSYNEQFF TGTGCCAGCAGTGGGACTAGCGGGAGGCCCTCTTCCTACAATGAGCAGTTCTTC